This T cell receptor beta chain was documented in a study of T-cell reconstitution after alpha-beta-depleted transplantation in children. V lost 6 bases to trimming and J lost 5 bases, with 16 bases between them. The CDR3 extends over 15 amino acids. Construction of the TCRbeta library involved unique molecular identifiers. TCRdb re-derived calls from the PCR reads in MiXCR, one entry per CDR3 protein. The sample lists around 380,000 distinct CDR3 sequences; approximately 10% were seen once. The chain uses TRBV12-3 or TRBV12-4 and TRBJ1-4, with D perhaps TRBD1 (5 bases). The sample was PBMCs from the stem cell graft donor, taken from the stem cell graft. This clonotype was obtained from a human donor who donated a stem cell graft to a child with acute myeloid leukemia. This chain's CDR3 is CASRSRDLRNEKLFF. The CDR3 coding sequence is TGTGCCAGCAGAAGCCGGGACTTACGAAATGAAAAACTGTTTTTT.